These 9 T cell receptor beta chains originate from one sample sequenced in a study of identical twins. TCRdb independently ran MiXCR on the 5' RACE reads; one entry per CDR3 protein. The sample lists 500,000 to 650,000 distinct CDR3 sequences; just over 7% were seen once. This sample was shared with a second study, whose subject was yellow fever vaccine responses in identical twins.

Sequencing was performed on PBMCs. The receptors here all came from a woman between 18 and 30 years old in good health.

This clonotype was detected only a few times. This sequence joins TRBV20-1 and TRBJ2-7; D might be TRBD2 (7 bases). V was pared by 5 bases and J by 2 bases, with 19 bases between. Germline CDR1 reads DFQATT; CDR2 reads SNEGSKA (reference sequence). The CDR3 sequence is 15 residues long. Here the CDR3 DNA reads TGCAGTGCTGGGGGGGCTCCGTCACCTCCCTACGAGCAGTACGTC. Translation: CSAGGAPSPPYEQYV.

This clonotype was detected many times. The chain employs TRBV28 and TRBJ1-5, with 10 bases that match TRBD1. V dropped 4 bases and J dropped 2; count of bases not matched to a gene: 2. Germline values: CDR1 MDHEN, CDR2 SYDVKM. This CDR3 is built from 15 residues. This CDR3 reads CASSSGTGGNQPQHF. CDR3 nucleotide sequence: TGTGCCAGCAGTTCGGGGACAGGGGGCAATCAGCCCCAGCATTTT. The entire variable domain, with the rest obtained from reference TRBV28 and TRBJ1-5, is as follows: DVKVTQSSRYLVKRTGEKVFLECVQDMDHENMFWYRQDPGLGLRLIYFSYDVKMKEKGDIPEGYSVSREKKERFSLILESASTNQTSMYLCASSSGTGGNQPQHFGDGTRLSIL.

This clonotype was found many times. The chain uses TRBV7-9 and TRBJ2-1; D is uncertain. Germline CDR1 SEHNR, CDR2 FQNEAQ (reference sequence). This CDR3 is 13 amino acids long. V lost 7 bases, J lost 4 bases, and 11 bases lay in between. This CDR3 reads CASTPPIYNEQFF. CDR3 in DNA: TGTGCCAGCACCCCCCCGATATACAATGAGCAGTTCTTC.

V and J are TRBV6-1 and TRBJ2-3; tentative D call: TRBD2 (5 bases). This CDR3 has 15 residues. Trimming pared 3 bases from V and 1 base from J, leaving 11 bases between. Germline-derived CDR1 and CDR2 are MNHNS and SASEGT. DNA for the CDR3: TGTGCCAGCAGTGATGAAGGGAGCGGCACAGATACGCAGTATTTT. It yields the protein CASSDEGSGTDTQYF.

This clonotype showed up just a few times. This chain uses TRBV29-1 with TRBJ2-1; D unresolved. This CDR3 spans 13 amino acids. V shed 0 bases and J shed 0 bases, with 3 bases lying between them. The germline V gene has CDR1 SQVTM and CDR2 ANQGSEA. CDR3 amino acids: CSVEESSYNEQFF. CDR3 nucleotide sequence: TGCAGCGTTGAAGAATCCTCCTACAATGAGCAGTTCTTC.

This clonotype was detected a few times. The CDR3 protein is CASSLAPITDTQYF. The CDR3 nucleotides read TGTGCCAGCAGCTTAGCGCCGATCACAGATACGCAGTATTTT. J is TRBJ2-3 and V is TRBV7-2, with D unresolved. CDR1 is SGHTA and CDR2 is FQGNSA in the germline V gene. The ends were cut back, 0 bases at V and 2 bases at J, with 6 bases in the middle. The CDR3 is 14 residues long.

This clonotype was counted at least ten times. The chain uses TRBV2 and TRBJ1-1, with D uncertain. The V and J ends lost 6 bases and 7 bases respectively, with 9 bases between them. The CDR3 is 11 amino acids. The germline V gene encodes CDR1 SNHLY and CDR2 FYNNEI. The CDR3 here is CASSVDHEAFF. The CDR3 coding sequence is TGTGCCAGCAGCGTCGATCATGAAGCTTTCTTT.

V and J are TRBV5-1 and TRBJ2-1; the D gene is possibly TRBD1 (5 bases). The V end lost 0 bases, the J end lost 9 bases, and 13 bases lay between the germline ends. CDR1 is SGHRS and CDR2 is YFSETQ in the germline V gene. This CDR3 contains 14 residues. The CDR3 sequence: CASSLGPGSGEQFF. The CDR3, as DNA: TGCGCCAGCAGCTTGGGTCCAGGGTCGGGTGAGCAGTTCTTC.

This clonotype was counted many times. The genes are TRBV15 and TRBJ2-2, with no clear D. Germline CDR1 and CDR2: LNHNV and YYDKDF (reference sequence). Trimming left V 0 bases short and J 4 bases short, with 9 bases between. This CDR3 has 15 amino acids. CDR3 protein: CATSRDVGFTGELFF. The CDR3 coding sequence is TGTGCCACCAGCAGAGACGTCGGGTTCACCGGGGAGCTGTTTTTT.